These T cell receptor beta chains were read from a single sample in a study of T cell repertoires in cytomegalovirus infection. TCRdb re-called the reads with MiXCR, one entry per CDR3 protein. There are over 250,000 distinct CDR3 sequences in the sample; over 20% occur only once, and approximately 15% lies in the top ten. The sequenced material came from PBMCs. These receptors originate from a human donor in good health (CMV status not recorded). Some clones in this sample may be carry-over from other donors' samples. CDR3s include the opening cysteine and the closing phenylalanine or tryptophan.

TRBV7-2	TRBJ2-4	CASSTLKGPHKNIQYF
TRBV6-2/TRBV6-3	TRBJ1-5	CASSYLGNSNQPQHF
TRBV7-2	TRBJ2-1	CASSIAGPYNEQFF
TRBV28	TRBJ2-1	CASRDWTRDNEQFF
TRBV27	TRBJ1-1	CASSLYRGGTEAFF
TRBV5-6	TRBJ2-7	CASSLSWAEQYF
TRBV7-3	TRBJ2-3	CASSLSPLAGGPSSTDTQYF
TRBV20-1	TRBJ2-7	CSALTQPTYEQYF
TRBV11-2	TRBJ2-5	CASSPLGLGETQYF
TRBV7-4	TRBJ1-1	CASRYSQGPNTEAFF
TRBV7-3	TRBJ2-5	CASSPGLAGGVGETQYF
TRBV4-3	TRBJ2-7	CASSLQWDSYEQYF
TRBV7-2	TRBJ2-2	CASSRAPSGELFF
TRBV28	TRBJ1-1	CASSYFGTEAFF
TRBV11-3	TRBJ1-1	CASSRGQSSTEAFF
TRBV28	TRBJ2-6	CASSFANSGANVLTF
TRBV19	TRBJ2-1	CASSIARLAGVSSYNEQFF
TRBV27	TRBJ2-1	CASSLRGFNEQFF
TRBV7-2	TRBJ2-3	CASTPGTGITDTQYF
TRBV28	TRBJ2-7	CASFTGYYEQYF
TRBV11-2	TRBJ2-3	CASSLRQEGDTQYF
TRBV2	TRBJ1-1	CASSEGGNTEAFF
TRBV19	TRBJ2-5	CASSIIRSASGQETQYF
TRBV12-5	TRBJ1-1	CASQTGGVNTEAFF
TRBV30	TRBJ1-1	CAWSVSGRTEAFF
TRBV19	TRBJ1-5	CASSRGDSNQPQHF
TRBV20-1	TRBJ1-2	CSAGAPIWGYTF
TRBV10-1	TRBJ2-1	CASSSGRLGEQFF
TRBV20-1	TRBJ2-3	CSARDGTRRRTDTQYF
TRBV2	TRBJ2-7	CASSETRVEYEQYF
TRBV7-9	TRBJ2-1	CASSFSGGSSYNEQFF
TRBV28	TRBJ2-2	CASRSGVNTGELFF
TRBV28	TRBJ2-3	CASSLTSGIMDTQYF
TRBV29-1	TRBJ1-4	CSARRGSGNEKLFF
TRBV7-8	TRBJ2-7	CASSSSVGSRESYEQYF
TRBV20-1	TRBJ2-1	CSARDPRGNEQFF
TRBV6-5	TRBJ2-7	CASSPPGQGGGRYF
TRBV30	TRBJ1-5	CAWSSGQLNQPQHF
TRBV5-5	TRBJ1-5	CASSPSGQGAYQPQHF
TRBV7-2	TRBJ2-3	CASSRRGVDTQYF
TRBV29-1	TRBJ2-5	CSVEGSSGAQETQYF
TRBV20-1	TRBJ2-1	CSARRYGGRTEDEQFF
TRBV10-3	TRBJ2-1	CAISELGGGSSYNEQFF
TRBV6-5	TRBJ1-2	CAAGQPIYGYTF
TRBV19	TRBJ1-1	CASSIGDGNTEAFF
TRBV10-3	TRBJ1-1	CAISEIDKNTEAFF
TRBV7-2	TRBJ1-2	CASSLGQANYGYTF
TRBV20-1	TRBJ2-3	CSAREDQRTAQYF
TRBV7-2	TRBJ2-6	CATREWGSGANVLTF
TRBV7-2	TRBJ1-5	CASSLGHRHQPQHF
TRBV27	TRBJ1-5	CASRGLQGADQPQHF